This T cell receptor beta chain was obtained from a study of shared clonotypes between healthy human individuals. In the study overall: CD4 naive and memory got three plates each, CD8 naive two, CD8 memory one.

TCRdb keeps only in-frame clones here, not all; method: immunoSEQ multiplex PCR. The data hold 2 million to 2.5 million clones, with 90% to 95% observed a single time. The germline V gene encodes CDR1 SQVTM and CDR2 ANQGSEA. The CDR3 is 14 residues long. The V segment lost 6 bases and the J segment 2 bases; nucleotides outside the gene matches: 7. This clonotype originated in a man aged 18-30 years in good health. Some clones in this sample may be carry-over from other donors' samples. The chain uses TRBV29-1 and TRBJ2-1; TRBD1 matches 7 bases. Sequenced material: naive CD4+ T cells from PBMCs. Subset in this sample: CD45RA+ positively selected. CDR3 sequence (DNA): TGCAGCGTAAAGGGGGCTCGCGCCTACAATGAGCAGTTCTTC. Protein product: CSVKGARAYNEQFF.